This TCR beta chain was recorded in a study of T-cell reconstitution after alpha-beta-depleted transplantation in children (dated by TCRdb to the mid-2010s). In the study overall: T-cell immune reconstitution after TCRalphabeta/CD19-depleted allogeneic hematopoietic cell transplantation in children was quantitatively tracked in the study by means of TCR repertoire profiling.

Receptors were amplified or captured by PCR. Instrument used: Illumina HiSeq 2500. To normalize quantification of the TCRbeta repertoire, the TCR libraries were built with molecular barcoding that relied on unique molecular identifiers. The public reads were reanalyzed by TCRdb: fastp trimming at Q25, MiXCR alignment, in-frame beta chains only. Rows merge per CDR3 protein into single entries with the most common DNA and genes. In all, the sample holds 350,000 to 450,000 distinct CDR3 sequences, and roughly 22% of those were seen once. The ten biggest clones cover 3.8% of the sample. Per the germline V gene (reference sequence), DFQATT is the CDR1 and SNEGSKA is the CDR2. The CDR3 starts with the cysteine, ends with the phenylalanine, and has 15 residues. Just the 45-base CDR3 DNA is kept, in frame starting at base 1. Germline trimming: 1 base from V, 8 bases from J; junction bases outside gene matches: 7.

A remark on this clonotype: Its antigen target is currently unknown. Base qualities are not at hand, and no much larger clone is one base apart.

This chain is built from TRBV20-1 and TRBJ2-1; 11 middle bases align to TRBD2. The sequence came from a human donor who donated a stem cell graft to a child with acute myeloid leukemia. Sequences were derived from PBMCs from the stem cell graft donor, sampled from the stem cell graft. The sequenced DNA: TGCAGTGCTAGAGGTCTAGCGGGAGGTGGGTATGAGCAGTTCTTC. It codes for CSARGLAGGGYEQFF.